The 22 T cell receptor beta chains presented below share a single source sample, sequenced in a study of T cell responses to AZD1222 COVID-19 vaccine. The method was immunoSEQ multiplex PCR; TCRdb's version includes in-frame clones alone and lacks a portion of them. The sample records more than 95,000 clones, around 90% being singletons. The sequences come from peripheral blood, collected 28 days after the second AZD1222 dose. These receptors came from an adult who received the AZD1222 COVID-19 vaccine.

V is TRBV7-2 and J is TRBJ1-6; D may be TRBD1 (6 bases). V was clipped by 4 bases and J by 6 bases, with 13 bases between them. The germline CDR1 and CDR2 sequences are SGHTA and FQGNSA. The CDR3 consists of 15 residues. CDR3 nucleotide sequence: TGTGCCAGCAGCTCGTCGGGGGGCGGTAATTCACCCCTCCACTTT. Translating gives CASSSSGGGNSPLHF.

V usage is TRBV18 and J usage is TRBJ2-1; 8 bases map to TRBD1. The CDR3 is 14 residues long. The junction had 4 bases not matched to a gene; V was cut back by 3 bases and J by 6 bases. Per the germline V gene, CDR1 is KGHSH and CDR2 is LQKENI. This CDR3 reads CASSPQDRGNEQFF. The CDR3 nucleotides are TGTGCCAGCTCACCTCAAGACAGGGGCAATGAGCAGTTCTTC.

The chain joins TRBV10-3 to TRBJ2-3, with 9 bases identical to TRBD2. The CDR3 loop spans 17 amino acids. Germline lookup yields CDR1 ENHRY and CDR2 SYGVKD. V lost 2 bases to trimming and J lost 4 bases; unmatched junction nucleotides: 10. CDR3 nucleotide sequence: TGTGCCATCAGTGAGGGTGAAATAGCGGGAGTTGCAGATACGCAGTATTTT. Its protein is CAISEGEIAGVADTQYF.

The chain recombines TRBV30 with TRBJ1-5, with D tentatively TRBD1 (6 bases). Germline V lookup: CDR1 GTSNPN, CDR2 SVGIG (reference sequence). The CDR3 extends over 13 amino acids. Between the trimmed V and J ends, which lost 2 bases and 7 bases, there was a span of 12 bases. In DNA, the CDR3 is TGTGCCTGGAGTACCCAGGGGAGCCAGCCCCAGCATTTT. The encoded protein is CAWSTQGSQPQHF.

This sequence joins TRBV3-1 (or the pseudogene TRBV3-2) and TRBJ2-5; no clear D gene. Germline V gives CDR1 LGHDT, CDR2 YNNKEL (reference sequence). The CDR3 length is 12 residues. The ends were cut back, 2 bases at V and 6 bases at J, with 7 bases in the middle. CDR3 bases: TGTGCCAGCAGCCAAATCATGAAGACCCAGTACTTC. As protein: CASSQIMKTQYF.

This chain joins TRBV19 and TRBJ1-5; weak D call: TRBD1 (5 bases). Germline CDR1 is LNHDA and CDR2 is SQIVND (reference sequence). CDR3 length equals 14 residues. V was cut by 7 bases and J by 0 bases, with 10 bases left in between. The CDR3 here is CASMWGSSNQPQHF. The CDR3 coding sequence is TGTGCCAGTATGTGGGGCAGTAGCAATCAGCCCCAGCATTTT.

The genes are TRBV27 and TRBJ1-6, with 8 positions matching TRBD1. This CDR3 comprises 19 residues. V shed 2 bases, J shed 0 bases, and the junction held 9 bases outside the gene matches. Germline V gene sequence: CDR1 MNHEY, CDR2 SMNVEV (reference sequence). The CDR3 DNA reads TGTGCCAGCAGTTTAAGACAGGGGCTCGCTAGCTCCTATAATTCACCCCTCCACTTT. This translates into CASSLRQGLASSYNSPLHF.

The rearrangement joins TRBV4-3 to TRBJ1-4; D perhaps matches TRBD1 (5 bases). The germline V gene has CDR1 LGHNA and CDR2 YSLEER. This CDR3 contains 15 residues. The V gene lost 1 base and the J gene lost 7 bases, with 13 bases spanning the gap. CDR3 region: CASSQGTGSTEKLFF. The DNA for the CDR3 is TGCGCCAGCAGCCAAGGAACAGGTTCTACTGAAAAACTGTTTTTT.

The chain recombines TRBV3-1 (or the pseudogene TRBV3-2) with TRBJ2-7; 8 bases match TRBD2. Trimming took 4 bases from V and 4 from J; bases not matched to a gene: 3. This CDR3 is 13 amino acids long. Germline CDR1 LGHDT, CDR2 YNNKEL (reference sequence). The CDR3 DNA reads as TGTGCCAGCAGCCCCGGGACTAGATACGAGCAGTACTTC. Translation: CASSPGTRYEQYF.

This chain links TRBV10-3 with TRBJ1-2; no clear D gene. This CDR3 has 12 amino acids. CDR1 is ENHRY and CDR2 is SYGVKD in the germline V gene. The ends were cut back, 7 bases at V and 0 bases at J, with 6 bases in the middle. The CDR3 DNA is TGTGCCATCACGGGAGCTAACTATGGCTACACCTTC. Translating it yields CAITGANYGYTF.

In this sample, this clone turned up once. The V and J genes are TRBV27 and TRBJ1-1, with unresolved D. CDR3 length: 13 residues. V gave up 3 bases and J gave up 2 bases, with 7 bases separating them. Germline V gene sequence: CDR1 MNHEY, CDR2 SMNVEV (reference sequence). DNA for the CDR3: TGTGCCAGCAGTTTGGTTCATAACACTGAAGCTTTCTTT. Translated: CASSLVHNTEAFF.

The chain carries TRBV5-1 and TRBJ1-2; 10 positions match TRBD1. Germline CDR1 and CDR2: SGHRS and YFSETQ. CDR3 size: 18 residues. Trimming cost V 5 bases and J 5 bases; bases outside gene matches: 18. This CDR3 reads CASSSSPTGGERSYGYTF. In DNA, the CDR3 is TGCGCCAGCAGTTCAAGTCCGACAGGGGGCGAAAGGAGTTATGGCTACACCTTC.

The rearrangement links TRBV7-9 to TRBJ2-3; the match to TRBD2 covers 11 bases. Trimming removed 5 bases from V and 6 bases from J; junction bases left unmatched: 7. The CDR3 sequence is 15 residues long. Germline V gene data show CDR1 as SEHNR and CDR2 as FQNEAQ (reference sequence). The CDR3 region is CASSGGLAGVDTQYF. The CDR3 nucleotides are TGTGCCAGCAGCGGCGGACTAGCGGGTGTCGATACGCAGTATTTT. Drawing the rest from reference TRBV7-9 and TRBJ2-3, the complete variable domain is DTGVSQNPRHKITKRGQNVTFRCDPISEHNRLYWYRQTLGQGPEFLTYFQNEAQLEKSRLLSDRFSAERPKGSFSTLEIQRTEQGDSAMYLCASSGGLAGVDTQYFGPGTRLTVL.

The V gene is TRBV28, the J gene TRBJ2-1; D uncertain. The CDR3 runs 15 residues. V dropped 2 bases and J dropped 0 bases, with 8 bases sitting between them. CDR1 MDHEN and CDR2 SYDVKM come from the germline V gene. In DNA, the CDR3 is TGTGCCAGCAGTTTAGAAGGAAGCTCCTACAATGAGCAGTTCTTC. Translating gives CASSLEGSSYNEQFF.

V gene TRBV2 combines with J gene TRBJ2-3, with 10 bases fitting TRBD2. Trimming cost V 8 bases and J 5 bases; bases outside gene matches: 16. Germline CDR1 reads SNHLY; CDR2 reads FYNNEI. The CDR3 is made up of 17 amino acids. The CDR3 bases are TGTGCCAGCGGGTCCTGGGGAGCGGGGGGGCCAGGAGATACGCAGTATTTT. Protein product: CASGSWGAGGPGDTQYF.

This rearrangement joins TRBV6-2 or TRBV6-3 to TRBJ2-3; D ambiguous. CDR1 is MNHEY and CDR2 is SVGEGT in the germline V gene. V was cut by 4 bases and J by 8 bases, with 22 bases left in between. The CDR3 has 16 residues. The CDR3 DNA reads TGTGCCAGCAGTTCCTCGGCCCTTTCGAGTCGCGGTACGCAGTATTTT. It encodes CASSSSALSSRGTQYF.

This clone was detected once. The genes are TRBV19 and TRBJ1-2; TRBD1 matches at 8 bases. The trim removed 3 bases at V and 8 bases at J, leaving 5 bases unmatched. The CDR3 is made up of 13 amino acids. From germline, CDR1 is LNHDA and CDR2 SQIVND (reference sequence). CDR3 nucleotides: TGTGCCAGTAGTATGGACAGGGCGTCCGGCTACACCTTC. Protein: CASSMDRASGYTF. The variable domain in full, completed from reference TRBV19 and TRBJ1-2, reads DGGITQSPKYLFRKEGQNVTLSCEQNLNHDAMYWYRQDPGQGLRLIYYSQIVNDFQKGDIAEGYSVSREKKESFPLTVTSAQKNPTAFYLCASSMDRASGYTFGSGTRLTVV.

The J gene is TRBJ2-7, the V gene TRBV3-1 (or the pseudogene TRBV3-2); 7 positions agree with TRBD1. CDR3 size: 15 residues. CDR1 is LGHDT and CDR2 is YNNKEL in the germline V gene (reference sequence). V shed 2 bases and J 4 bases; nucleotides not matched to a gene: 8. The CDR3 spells CASSQSQGREYEQYF. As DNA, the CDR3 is TGTGCCAGCAGCCAATCACAGGGGCGCGAGTACGAGCAGTACTTC.

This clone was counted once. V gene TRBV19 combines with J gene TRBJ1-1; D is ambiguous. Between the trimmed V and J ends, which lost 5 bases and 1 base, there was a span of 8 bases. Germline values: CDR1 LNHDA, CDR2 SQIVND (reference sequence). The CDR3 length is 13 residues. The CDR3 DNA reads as TGTGCCAGTAGTTTAGCCCAGAACACTGAAGCTTTCTTT. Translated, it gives CASSLAQNTEAFF.

The CDR3 DNA sequence: TGTGCCAGCACAAGAATCGAGATTAATGACTCTGGAAACACCATATATTTT. It specifies CASTRIEINDSGNTIYF. V and J are TRBV5-4 and TRBJ1-3; D gene ambiguous. Germline V gene data show CDR1 as SGHNT and CDR2 as YYREEE (reference sequence). Trimming cost V 6 bases and J 0 bases, with 19 bases left between them. This CDR3 has 17 amino acids.

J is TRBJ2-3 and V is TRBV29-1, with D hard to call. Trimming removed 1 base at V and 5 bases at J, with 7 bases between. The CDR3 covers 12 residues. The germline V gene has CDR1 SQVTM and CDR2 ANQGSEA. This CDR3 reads CSVEAGVDTQYF. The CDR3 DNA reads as TGCAGCGTTGAAGCTGGGGTAGATACGCAGTATTTT.

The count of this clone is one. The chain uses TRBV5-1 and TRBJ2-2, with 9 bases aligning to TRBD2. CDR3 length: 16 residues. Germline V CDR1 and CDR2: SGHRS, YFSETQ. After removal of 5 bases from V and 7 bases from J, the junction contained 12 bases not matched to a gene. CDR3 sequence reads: CASRGAGGGALGELFF. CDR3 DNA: TGCGCCAGCAGGGGCGCCGGCGGGGGGGCCCTCGGGGAGCTGTTTTTT.